The clone carrying this T cell receptor (beta chain) was picked up a small number of times. The ends lost 5 bases at V and 6 bases at J; junction bases unmatched: 8. The CDR3 sequence is 13 residues long. Germline-derived CDR1 and CDR2 are DFQATT and SNEGSKA (reference sequence). The investigators amplified TCR beta CDR3 regions from RNA transcripts. HTBI primers were employed in a first-round RT-PCR of the TCR CDR3. One entry per CDR3 protein results from TCRdb running MiXCR on the multiplex PCR reads. The profile shows about 640,000 distinct CDR3 sequences, around 21% of them singletons. This record belongs to a study of T cells in Graves' hyperthyroidism and ophthalmopathy.

The V call is TRBV20-1, the J call TRBJ2-7, with TRBD2 matching 9 bases. Sequenced sample: blood. This receptor was taken from a man aged 25-45 years with Graves' ophthalmopathy. The CDR3 nucleotides are TGCAGTGCTCCCTTAGCGGGAGTAGTCGAGCAGTACTTC. Translating gives CSAPLAGVVEQYF.